This is a list of T cell receptor beta chains from one sample in a study of blood T cell repertoires in COVID-19. TCRdb's copy holds only in-frame clones and misses some; the assay was immunoSEQ multiplex PCR. The sample shows roughly 68,000 clones, roughly 77% of them seen only once. The sample comprised peripheral blood. Receptors originate from a human donor in a cohort sampled during active COVID-19. Both conserved end residues are part of each CDR3. A D gene is named only where the DNA matches it firmly. Only some rows state a clone size, as once, few, many or a class for expanded clones.

j_call | clone_size | cdr3_length | v_call | d_call | cdr3_aa | cdr3_nt
TRBJ2-1 | . | 16 | TRBV4-1 | . | CASSQGPLASYNEQFF | TGCGCCAGCAGCCAAGGCCCCCTAGCGAGCTACAATGAGCAGTTCTTC
TRBJ2-7 | few | 19 | TRBV28 | TRBD2 | CASSLNVRKTSGSPYEQYF | TGTGCCAGCAGTTTAAATGTCAGAAAGACTAGCGGGAGTCCCTACGAGCAGTACTTC
TRBJ1-2 | . | 14 | TRBV6-5 | TRBD1 | CASSWARTGGGYTF | TGTGCCAGCAGTTGGGCACGGACAGGAGGTGGCTACACCTTC
TRBJ1-1 | . | 15 | TRBV4-3 | TRBD1 | CASSQEQGITGGAFF | TGCGCCAGCAGCCAAGAACAGGGGATTACCGGTGGAGCTTTCTTT
TRBJ1-2 | . | 15 | TRBV9 | TRBD1 | CASSSQTGANYGYTF | TGTGCCAGCAGCTCCCAAACAGGGGCGAACTATGGCTACACCTTC
TRBJ2-3 | once | 16 | TRBV27 | TRBD1 | CASSLSTGSGTDTQYF | TGTGCCAGCAGTTTATCGACAGGGTCGGGGACAGATACGCAGTATTTT
TRBJ2-1 | . | 15 | TRBV10-3 | TRBD1 | CAISGGRQGNDEQFF | TGTGCCATCAGTGGAGGGAGACAGGGGAACGATGAGCAGTTCTTC
TRBJ1-3 | . | 16 | TRBV7-8 | . | CASSLGLWGSGNTIYF | TGTGCCAGCAGTCTTGGACTGTGGGGCTCTGGAAACACCATATATTTT
TRBJ2-1 | . | 15 | TRBV7-9 | TRBD2 | CASSLEGGRANEQFF | TGTGCCAGCAGCTTAGAGGGCGGGAGGGCCAATGAGCAGTTCTTC
TRBJ2-5 | . | 15 | TRBV5-1 | . | CASSLKGTAQETQYF | TGCGCCAGCAGCTTGAAGGGGACTGCCCAAGAGACCCAGTACTTC
TRBJ2-7 | . | 14 | TRBV6-2/TRBV6-3 | TRBD1 | CASSLRDSHYEQYF | TGTGCCAGCAGCCTCCGGGACAGCCACTACGAGCAGTACTTC
TRBJ1-2 | . | 14 | TRBV4-1 | . | CASSQERTSYGYTF | TGCGCCAGCAGCCAAGAGAGAACTTCCTATGGCTACACCTTC
TRBJ2-7 | . | 15 | TRBV15 | . | CATSRVGGLDYEQYF | TGTGCCACCAGCAGGGTCGGCGGCCTGGACTACGAGCAGTACTTC
TRBJ1-5 | . | 12 | TRBV28 | . | CASFTSWQPQHF | TGTGCCAGCTTCACCAGTTGGCAGCCCCAGCATTTT
TRBJ1-1 | once | 16 | TRBV9 | . | CASSVVGTASGTEAFF | TGTGCCAGCAGCGTGGTTGGCACTGCCTCGGGCACTGAAGCTTTCTTT
TRBJ1-1 | . | 14 | TRBV2 | . | CASEEGTPNTEAFF | TGTGCCAGCGAGGAGGGGACCCCGAACACTGAAGCTTTCTTT
TRBJ2-7 | . | 15 | TRBV28 | TRBD1 | CASRTRTGGFNEQYF | TGTGCCAGCAGAACCCGGACAGGGGGATTCAACGAGCAGTACTTC
TRBJ1-3 | . | 14 | TRBV9 | TRBD1 | CASSVGQGGNTIYF | TGTGCCAGCAGCGTCGGACAGGGAGGCAACACCATATATTTT
TRBJ2-3 | . | 20 | TRBV11-3 | TRBD1 | CASSSSTPGQGGSGTDTQYF | TGTGCCAGCAGCTCCAGCACTCCGGGACAGGGTGGGTCTGGCACAGATACGCAGTATTTT
TRBJ2-5 | . | 14 | TRBV4-1 | TRBD2 | CASSSRLAEETQYF | TGCGCCAGCAGCTCCCGACTAGCGGAAGAGACCCAGTACTTC
TRBJ1-5 | . | 18 | TRBV19 | . | CASSPSGGGAGKLKPQHF | TGTGCCAGTAGTCCCTCCGGGGGAGGGGCAGGTAAGCTAAAGCCCCAGCATTTT
TRBJ1-6 | . | 14 | TRBV4-1 | TRBD1 | CASSQDRGNSPLHF | TGCGCCAGCAGCCAAGACAGGGGGAATTCACCCCTCCACTTT
TRBJ1-4 | few | 15 | TRBV28 | TRBD1 | CASSSPRTGGEKLFF | TGTGCCAGCAGTTCCCCCCGGACAGGGGGGGAAAAACTGTTTTTT
TRBJ1-4 | once | 14 | TRBV18 | TRBD1 | CASSPTGANEKLFF | TGTGCCAGCTCACCCACAGGGGCTAATGAAAAACTGTTTTTT
TRBJ2-4 | . | 15 | TRBV27 | . | CASSWGRWTKNIQYF | TGTGCCAGCAGCTGGGGGCGATGGACCAAAAACATTCAGTACTTC
TRBJ2-7 | . | 17 | TRBV18 | TRBD2 | CASSPRTSGFLSYEQYF | TGTGCCAGCTCACCCCGGACTAGCGGGTTCCTCTCCTACGAGCAGTACTTC
TRBJ1-4 | . | 15 | TRBV3-1/TRBV3-2 | . | CASSQVGGGSGKLFF | TGTGCCAGCAGCCAAGTCGGCGGGGGCTCGGGAAAACTGTTTTTT
TRBJ2-7 | few | 16 | TRBV7-9 | TRBD1 | CASSSWEGQDLSEQYF | TGTGCCAGCAGCTCGTGGGAAGGACAGGACCTCTCCGAGCAGTACTTC
TRBJ1-2 | . | 16 | TRBV27 | . | CASSLYAGNSNYGYTF | TGTGCCAGCAGTTTATACGCGGGGAACTCTAACTATGGCTACACCTTC
TRBJ1-3 | . | 16 | TRBV3-1/TRBV3-2 | TRBD1 | CASSQALDREVDTIYF | TGTGCCAGCAGCCAAGCCCTGGACAGGGAGGTCGACACCATATATTTT
TRBJ1-5 | . | 13 | TRBV30 | TRBD1 | CAWSVDRDQPQHF | TGTGCCTGGAGTGTGGACAGGGATCAGCCCCAGCATTTT
TRBJ2-7 | few | 20 | TRBV28 | TRBD2 | CASSLRTGLAGVLPPYEQYF | TGTGCCAGCAGTTTGAGAACGGGACTAGCGGGAGTTTTGCCCCCCTACGAGCAGTACTTC
TRBJ2-5 | . | 15 | TRBV28 | . | CASLPGTRERETQYF | TGTGCCAGTCTCCCCGGGACAAGGGAAAGAGAGACCCAGTACTTC
TRBJ1-2 | . | 13 | TRBV24-1 | TRBD1 | CATSYQGEDPYTF | TGTGCCACCAGTTACCAGGGGGAAGACCCCTACACCTTC
TRBJ2-7 | medium-sized | 17 | TRBV6-1 | TRBD2 | CASSERPSIAGLSGQYF | TGTGCCAGCAGTGAAAGACCCTCTATAGCGGGCTTAAGCGGGCAGTACTTC
TRBJ2-5 | . | 14 | TRBV5-3 | . | CARRVAPRGETQYF | TGTGCCAGAAGGGTTGCTCCCAGGGGAGAGACCCAGTACTTC
TRBJ1-1 | . | 14 | TRBV29-1 | TRBD1 | CSVFPGTGRGEAFF | TGCAGCGTGTTCCCCGGGACAGGTAGGGGTGAAGCTTTCTTT
TRBJ1-5 | . | 15 | TRBV28 | . | CASSPRAYSNQPQHF | TGTGCCAGCAGCCCCAGGGCGTATAGCAATCAGCCCCAGCATTTT
TRBJ2-1 | . | 13 | TRBV19 | TRBD2 | CASRLAGYNEQFF | TGTGCCAGCAGACTAGCGGGCTACAATGAGCAGTTCTTC
TRBJ1-1 | . | 16 | TRBV11-2 | TRBD1 | CASSPSGGTGRTEAFF | TGTGCCAGCAGCCCAAGTGGGGGGACAGGGCGAACTGAAGCTTTCTTT
TRBJ1-4 | many | 14 | TRBV7-9 | TRBD1 | CASRAGTGHEKLFF | TGTGCCAGCAGGGCCGGGACAGGGCATGAAAAACTGTTTTTT
TRBJ1-3 | few | 15 | TRBV7-6 | . | CASSPWPGRGNTIYF | TGTGCCAGCAGCCCCTGGCCCGGACGGGGGAACACCATATATTTT
TRBJ2-1 | few | 16 | TRBV30 | TRBD2 | CAWSVRREARGGEQFF | TGTGCCTGGAGTGTACGACGGGAGGCCAGAGGTGGTGAGCAGTTCTTC
TRBJ2-6 | . | 15 | TRBV5-1 | . | CASSRGASGANVLTF | TGCGCCAGCAGCCGGGGGGCGTCTGGGGCCAACGTCCTGACTTTC
TRBJ1-1 | . | 18 | TRBV7-2 | . | CASSLFTGIWGMNTEAFF | TGTGCCAGCAGCTTATTTACGGGAATTTGGGGTATGAACACTGAAGCTTTCTTT
TRBJ1-3 | . | 13 | TRBV28 | . | CASSPPKGNTIYF | TGTGCCAGCAGTCCCCCTAAAGGAAACACCATATATTTT